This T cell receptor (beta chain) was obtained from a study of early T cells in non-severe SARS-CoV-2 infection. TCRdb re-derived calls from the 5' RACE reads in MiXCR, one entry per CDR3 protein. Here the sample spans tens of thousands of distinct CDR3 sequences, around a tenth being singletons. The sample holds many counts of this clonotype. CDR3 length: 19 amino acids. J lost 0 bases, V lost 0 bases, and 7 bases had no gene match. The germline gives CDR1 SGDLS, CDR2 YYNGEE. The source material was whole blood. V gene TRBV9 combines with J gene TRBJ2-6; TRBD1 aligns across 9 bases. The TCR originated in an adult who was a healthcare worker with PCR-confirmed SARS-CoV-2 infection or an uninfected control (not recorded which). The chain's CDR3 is CASSVVMGTGLSGANVLTF. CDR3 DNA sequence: TGTGCCAGCAGCGTAGTTATGGGGACAGGGCTCTCTGGGGCCAACGTCCTGACTTTC.